This T cell receptor (beta chain) comes out of a study of human T cells and chemical hapten exposure. Study in general: Small differences in pooled library volume mainly drove the variation in TCR yields per sample.

This clonotype was observed a handful of times. This CDR3 region has 15 residues. With 6 bases removed from V and 1 base from J, the gap between germline ends came to 15 bases. Looked up from germline, CDR1 is MGHDK and CDR2 is SYGVNS. Unique molecular identifiers were attached to individual cDNA molecules within the library. TCRdb analysed the RACE reads with MiXCR anew, one entry per CDR3 protein. The table records about 90,000 distinct CDR3 sequences, about a tenth of them present only once. Time point denoted: patch test 3, about 24 weeks after DPC sensitization. The treatment was: therapeutic diphenylcyclopropenone sensitization with weekly scalp DPC.

The input for sequencing was whole blood, taken in connection with sensitization to the hapten diphenylcyclopropenone (DPC). The sequence came from a young woman with alopecia areata. Some clones in this sample may be carry-over from other donors' samples. The chain is built from TRBV25-1 and TRBJ1-1, with TRBD1 as a possible D gene (5 bases). The CDR3 coding sequence is TGTGCCAGCAGCGAAGGGCAGAGGGGGAACACTGAAGCTTTCTTT. Its protein product is CASSEGQRGNTEAFF.